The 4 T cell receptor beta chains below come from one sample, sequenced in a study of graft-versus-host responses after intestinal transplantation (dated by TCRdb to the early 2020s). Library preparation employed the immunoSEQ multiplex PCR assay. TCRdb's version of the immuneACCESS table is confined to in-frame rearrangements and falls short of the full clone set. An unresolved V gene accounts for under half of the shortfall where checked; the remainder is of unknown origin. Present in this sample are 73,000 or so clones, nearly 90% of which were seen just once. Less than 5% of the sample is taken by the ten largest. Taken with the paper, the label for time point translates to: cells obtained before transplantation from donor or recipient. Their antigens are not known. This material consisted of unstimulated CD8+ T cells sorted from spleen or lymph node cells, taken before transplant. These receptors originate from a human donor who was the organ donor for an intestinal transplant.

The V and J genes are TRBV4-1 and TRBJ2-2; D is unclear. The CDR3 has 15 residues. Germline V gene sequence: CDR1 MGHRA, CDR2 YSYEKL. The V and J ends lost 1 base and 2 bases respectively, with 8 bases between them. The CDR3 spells CASSQGPTNTGELFF. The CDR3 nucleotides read TGCGCCAGCAGCCAAGGTCCTACCAACACCGGGGAGCTGTTTTTT.

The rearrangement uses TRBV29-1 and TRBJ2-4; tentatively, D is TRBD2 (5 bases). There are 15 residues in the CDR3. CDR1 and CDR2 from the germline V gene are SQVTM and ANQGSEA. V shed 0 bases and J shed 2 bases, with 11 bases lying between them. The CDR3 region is CSVEDLWETKNIQYF. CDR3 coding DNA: TGCAGCGTTGAAGATCTGTGGGAGACCAAAAACATTCAGTACTTC. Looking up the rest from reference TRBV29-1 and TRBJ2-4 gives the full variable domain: SAVISQKPSRDICQRGTSLTIQCQVDSQVTMMFWYRQQPGQSLTLIATANQGSEATYESGFVIDKFPISRPNLTFSTLTVSNMSPEDSSIYLCSVEDLWETKNIQYFGAGTRLSVL.

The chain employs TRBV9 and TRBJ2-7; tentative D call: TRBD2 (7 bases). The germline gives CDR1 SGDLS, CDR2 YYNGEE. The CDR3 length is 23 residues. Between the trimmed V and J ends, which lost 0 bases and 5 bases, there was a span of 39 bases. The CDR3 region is CASSVEGRQHHGRDRRGGDEQYV. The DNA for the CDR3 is TGTGCCAGCAGCGTAGAGGGCAGGCAACATCACGGCCGGGACCGAAGGGGGGGAGACGAGCAGTACGTC.

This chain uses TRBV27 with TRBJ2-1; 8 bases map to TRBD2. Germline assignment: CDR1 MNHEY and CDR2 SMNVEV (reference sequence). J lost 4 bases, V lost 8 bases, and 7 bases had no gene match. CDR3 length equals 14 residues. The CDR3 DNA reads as TGTGCCAGCGGGACGGGGGGGCCTTACAATGAGCAGTTCTTC. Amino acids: CASGTGGPYNEQFF.